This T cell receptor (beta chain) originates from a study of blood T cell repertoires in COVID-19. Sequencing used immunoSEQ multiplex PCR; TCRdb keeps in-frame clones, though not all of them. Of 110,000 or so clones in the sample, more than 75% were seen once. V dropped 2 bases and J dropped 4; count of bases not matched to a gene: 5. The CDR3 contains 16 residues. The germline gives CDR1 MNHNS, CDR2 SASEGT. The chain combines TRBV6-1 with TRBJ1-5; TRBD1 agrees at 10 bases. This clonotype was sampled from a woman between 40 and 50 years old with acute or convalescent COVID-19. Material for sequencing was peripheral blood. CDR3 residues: CASSEPGQGRNQPQHF. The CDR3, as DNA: TGTGCCAGCAGTGAACCGGGACAGGGGCGAAATCAGCCCCAGCATTTT.